This T cell receptor (beta chain) stems from a study of cytomegalovirus exposure and HLA in healthy donors (dated by TCRdb to about 2017). Describing the broader study: In an earlier analysis of roughly 590 of the donors, 250 to 350 Gb of sequence data and 90 million to 120 million unique TCR beta sequences from roughly 180 million T cells were reported. An early release covering just under 650 HLA-typed donors comprised about 290 gigabases of sequencing data and roughly 85 million unique TCR sequences. The genetic ancestry cluster associated with self-reported Caucasian donors included 81% of the roughly 400 genotyped donors. The study was designed to test whether signatures of past pathogen exposure could be identified by cataloging public T cell receptors. The study profiled the T cell repertoires of hundreds of subjects by immunosequencing and related them to cytomegalovirus serostatus. A separate validation cohort of roughly 120 different subjects was used in addition to the approximately 640-subject first cohort. To predict cytomegalovirus infection status, the study combined high-throughput TCR immunosequencing, statistical association of individual TCRs with disease status, and machine learning. A later analysis re-examined previously published TCR beta repertoires from more than 550 donors and added high-resolution HLA genotyping to investigate patterns of TCR occurrence. Rather than drawing on any new phenotypic data, the later analysis identified candidate immune exposures from TCR beta sequences and the way those sequences occurred across donors. In an earlier analysis of 550 to 700 of the donors, high-throughput TCR beta sequencing was used to judge whether each TCR beta V gene segment behaved as functional or pseudogenic. Donor age, sex, ethnicity and CMV serostatus were compiled alongside the repertoire data. A later genetic analysis took genome-wide SNP genotypes for about three fifths of the 666 donors and used that subset as a discovery cohort. Every repertoire in the discovery cohort had been generated on one and the same sequencing platform. Class I and class II HLA loci were covered by the typing at four-digit resolution. The number of donors typed differed by locus, with about 629-640 for A, B, C, DRB1 and DQB1, around 500 for DQA1, 600 to 610 for DPA1, and around 460 for DPB1. Because of strong linkage in the cohort, a few DR-DQ haplotypes were treated as single units for association and clustering. Across 398 genotyped donors of the cohort, an average of about 240,000 unique TCR beta nucleotide sequences per donor were sequenced, and roughly 20% of those sequences were non-productive.

In total, just over 650 healthy bone marrow donors made up the cohort. At the time of sampling, all cohort members were nominally healthy, though unrecorded immune exposures were likely present. The donor tested CMV seropositive and was one of the 289 seropositive cohort members. Each donor provided a peripheral blood sample, and peripheral blood mononuclear cells were used for TCR beta sequencing. Genomic DNA extraction from the blood cell samples was performed with the Qiagen DNeasy Blood Extraction Kit. Points on this clone: Its binding antigen is unknown. No much larger clone exists at a distance of one base, and base qualities are not known.

The receptor library was made with the immunoSEQ multiplex PCR assay. A mixture of 60 forward primers for TCR Vbeta segments and 13 reverse primers for TCR Jbeta segments was used in the multiplex PCR. A multiplex PCR assay on genomic DNA amplified the CDR3 region of rearranged TCR beta genes. On the Illumina HiSeq System, the amplified TCR beta libraries were sequenced as 87-base-pair reads. As for the authors' bioinformatics: A later analysis counted about 80 million unique TCR beta chains across the 600 to 850 repertoires, and some 11 million of these chains were shared by at least two donors. To remove PCR and sequencing errors, raw reads were error-corrected and collapsed into unique sequences using a nearest-neighbor algorithm that merged closely related sequences. Alignment of CDR3 sequences to IMGT reference sequences was used to assign V, D and J gene segments. For a sequence to be retained, a match of at least six nucleotides to both a V gene segment and a J gene segment was required. A rearrangement was called productive if the CDR3 had no stop codons and remained in frame with V and J, and every other rearrangement was called non-productive. CDR3 was defined by IMGT convention, running from the second conserved V-encoded cysteine to the conserved J-encoded phenylalanine. In an earlier analysis of 587 of the donors, sequences lacking an unambiguous match to a single V gene segment were excluded. An earlier analysis of some 610 of the donors called V segments functional above 56.7% productive rearrangements and segregating when the between-donor standard deviation exceeded 5%. A statistical classification framework was built for diagnosing cytomegalovirus status from the catalog of TCR beta chain sequences. In a later analysis, TCR nucleotide sequences were compared against IMGT/GENE-DB human TR gene sequences so that V and J genes could be assigned. The TCRdist pipeline was used in a later analysis to assign CDR3 sequences and most-parsimonious VDJ recombination scenarios. A later analysis defined each TCR beta chain by its CDR3 amino acid sequence plus V-gene family, and excluded reads lacking a unique V-gene family. A later analysis removed 592 highly shared, low-generation-probability nucleotide sequences to deal with suspected cross-contamination and a sequencing artifact. For each public chain, a later analysis derived a clonal expansion index from normalized ranks of inferred template counts within each repertoire. Generation probabilities in a later analysis came from a VDJ recombination model fitted to out-of-frame rearrangements, and those results were checked against IGoR. Hypergeometric tests were used in a later analysis to score TCR-TCR, TCR-HLA and TCR-CMV co-occurrence, with a repertoire-size bias correction applied to the TCR pairs. In a later analysis, false discovery rates were estimated by permuting HLA or CMV assignments 20 times. A later analysis grouped co-occurring TCRs with DBSCAN, adding TCRdist sequence similarity when clustering within HLA-allele-positive subsets. Repertoires with fewer than 30,000 or more than 120,000 public chains, plus five repertoires with anomalous nucleotide sharing, were excluded from co-occurrence clustering. TCRdb took this table from immuneACCESS and kept in-frame rearrangements with V and J called. Such tables lack part of the clones; where checked against another copy, unresolved V genes explain under half of the gap, and the rest is unexplained. The V and J calls and the clone size are those of that table, but D and trimming were determined from the DNA. This sample holds about 160,000 clones; roughly 85% were observed only once. The ten largest account for more than 2% of the sample.

V ends up 4 bases short and J 7 bases short, with an unmatched junction base count of 4. The CDR1 and CDR2 encoded by the germline V gene are SNHLY and FYNNEI. The cysteine opens and the phenylalanine closes a CDR3 of 13 amino acids. Only the CDR3 part of the read is kept: 39 bases, read in frame from the first base. General study outcomes and caveats: A later analysis associated about 17,000 TCR beta sequences with specific HLA alleles at a false discovery rate of 0.05. Because some donors lacked HLA typing at each locus, the association tests relied only on the typed subset. In vitro tests confirmed that a few of the cytomegalovirus-associated TCR beta chains recognize cytomegalovirus antigens. An association between a missense DCLRE1C variant and V-gene and J-gene trimming of TCR beta chains was found in a later genetic analysis and replicated in an independent cohort. A later analysis found that TCR association rates varied across HLA loci, with DRB1 alleles showing the most associated TCRs and HLA-C alleles the fewest. When HLA alleles, especially DR and DQ, strongly co-occurred, attributing TCR associations to individual alleles was difficult. Compared with the roughly 710-donor mean, donors in an Asian-associated ancestry cluster had fewer N-insertions in productive TCRs, according to a later genetic analysis. Some IMGT-functional V segments, including TRBV6-2 and TRBV6-3, could not be distinguished by the 87-base-pair reads and were therefore excluded. According to a later analysis, most CMV-associated TCR beta chains appeared to be HLA-restricted, and the HLA associations seemed to be driven largely by CMV exposure. In an earlier analysis of around 500 of the donors, most TCR beta V segments appeared in productive rearrangements about 87% or about 30% of the time, broadly matching IMGT annotations. A further reported finding was that TCR beta sequences accurately predicted the HLA-A and HLA-B alleles for most subjects in the first cohort. The authors suggested that the approach could potentially be extended to other disease states and immunological phenotypes. The sequencing pipeline was judged likely to have produced a cluster of highly shared sequence variants as a technical artifact. The study listed 150 to 200 TCR beta chains as associated with cytomegalovirus. CMV serostatus was the only immune exposure information available for the cohort. About 17 rarely observed V segments, including chromosome 9 orphons, were excluded from the earlier analysis of 550 to 700 of the donors because counts were too low. Linkage disequilibrium might explain the correlated functional status among segregating V segments, but an unknown experimental factor could not be excluded. Most TCR sequences were observed very rarely across donors, whereas some public TCRs were present in many individuals. The presence/absence analyses assumed that sequencing depth was roughly uniform across donors, and that assumption may not be true. The cohort was sequenced for TCR beta chains only, and without alpha or paired-chain data the features that could be detected were limited. A later analysis reported that several top co-occurrence clusters appeared linked to parvovirus B19, influenza, CMV and Epstein-Barr virus. Compared with equally common non-associated chains, HLA-associated TCR beta chains in a later analysis were more clonally expanded and had lower generation probabilities. The classifier was reported to diagnose cytomegalovirus status with high specificity and sensitivity in both the original and validation cohorts.

The specimen sequenced was PBMCs. The rearrangement combines TRBV2 with TRBJ1-1; 9 nucleotides in the junction match TRBD1. The clonotype comes from a man between 18 and 35 years old in good health and CMV-seropositive. The DNA is TGTGCCAGCAGTGGGACAGGGGCTATTGAAGCTTTCTTT. The translation is CASSGTGAIEAFF.